This TCR beta chain was found in a study of cytomegalovirus exposure and HLA in healthy donors. Points from the study as a whole: Most of the CMV-associated TCR beta chains (in a later analysis) appeared to be HLA-restricted. There were some public TCRs occurring in many donors, but most TCR sequences were rare. Per published accounts, TCR beta sequences correctly predicted the HLA-A and HLA-B alleles of most subjects.

A word on this clone: Its matching antigen is unknown.

The CDR3 runs to 11 residues. The germline CDR1 and CDR2 sequences are LNHDA and SQIVND (reference sequence). V dropped 10 bases and J dropped 3 bases, with 10 bases sitting between them. Both 60 Vbeta primers and 13 Jbeta primers went into the PCR. Libraries were prepared by immunoSEQ multiplex PCR; TCRdb keeps only in-frame clonotypes and omits some of them. The data show approximately 190,000 clones, with roughly 80% seen just once and roughly 2% held by the top ten. The gene calls are TRBV19 and TRBJ2-7; D unclear. This sequence originates from a woman aged 25 to 39 in good health and CMV-seropositive. Sequenced material: PBMCs. The CDR3 nucleotides are TGTGCCACCCAAAAGAGCTACGAGCAGTACTTC. Its translation: CATQKSYEQYF.